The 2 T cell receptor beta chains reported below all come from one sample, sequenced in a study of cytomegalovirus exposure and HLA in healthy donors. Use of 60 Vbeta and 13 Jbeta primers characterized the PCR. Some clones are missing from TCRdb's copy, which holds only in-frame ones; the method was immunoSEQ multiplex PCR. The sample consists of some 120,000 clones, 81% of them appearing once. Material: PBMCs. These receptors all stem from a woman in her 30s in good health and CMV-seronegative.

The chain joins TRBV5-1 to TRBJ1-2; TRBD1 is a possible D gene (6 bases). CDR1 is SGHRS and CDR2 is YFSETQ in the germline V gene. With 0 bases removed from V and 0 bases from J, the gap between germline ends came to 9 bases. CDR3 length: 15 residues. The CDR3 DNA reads TGCGCCAGCAGCTTGGTCAGGGGCGCTAACTATGGCTACACCTTC. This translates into CASSLVRGANYGYTF. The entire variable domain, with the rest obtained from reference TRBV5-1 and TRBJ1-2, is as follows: KAGVTQTPRYLIKTRGQQVTLSCSPISGHRSVSWYQQTPGQGLQFLFEYFSETQRNKGNFPGRFSGRQFSNSRSEMNVSTLELGDSALYLCASSLVRGANYGYTFGSGTRLTVV.

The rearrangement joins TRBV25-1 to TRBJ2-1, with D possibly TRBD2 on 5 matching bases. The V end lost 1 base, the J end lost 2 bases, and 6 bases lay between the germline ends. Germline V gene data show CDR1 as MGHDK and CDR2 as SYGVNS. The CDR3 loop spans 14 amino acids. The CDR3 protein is CASSEWGAYNEQFF. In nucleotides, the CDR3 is TGTGCCAGCAGTGAATGGGGAGCCTACAATGAGCAGTTCTTC. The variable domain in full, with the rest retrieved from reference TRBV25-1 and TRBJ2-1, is EADIYQTPRYLVIGTGKKITLECSQTMGHDKMYWYQQDPGMELHLIHYSYGVNSTEKGDLSSESTVSRIRTEHFPLTLESARPSHTSQYLCASSEWGAYNEQFFGPGTRLTVL.